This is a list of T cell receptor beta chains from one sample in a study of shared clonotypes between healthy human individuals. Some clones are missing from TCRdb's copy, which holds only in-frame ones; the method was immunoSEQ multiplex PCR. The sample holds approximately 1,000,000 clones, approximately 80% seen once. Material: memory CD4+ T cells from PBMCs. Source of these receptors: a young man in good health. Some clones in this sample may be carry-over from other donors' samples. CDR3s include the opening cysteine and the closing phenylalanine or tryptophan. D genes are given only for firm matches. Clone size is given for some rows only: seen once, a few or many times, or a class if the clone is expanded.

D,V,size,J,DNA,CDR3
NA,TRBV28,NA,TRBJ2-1,TGTGCCAGCACCCGCGGGCACAATGAGCAGTTCTTC,CASTRGHNEQFF
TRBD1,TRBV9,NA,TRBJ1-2,TGTGCCAGCAGCGTACAGGGGGAGGGTGGCTACACCTTC,CASSVQGEGGYTF
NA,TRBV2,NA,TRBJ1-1,TGTGCCAGCAGTGGGGAGGGGAGCACTGAAGCTTTCTTT,CASSGEGSTEAFF
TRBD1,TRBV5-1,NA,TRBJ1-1,TGCGCCAGCAGCTTGAGACAGGGGGTCGCTGAAGCTTTCTTT,CASSLRQGVAEAFF
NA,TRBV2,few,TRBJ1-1,TGTGCCAGCAGCCCGGGGAGGGGCGGAACTGAAGCTTTCTTT,CASSPGRGGTEAFF
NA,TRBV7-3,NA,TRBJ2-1,TGTGCCAGCAGCCAAGGGGGCTCCTACAATGAGCAGTTCTTC,CASSQGGSYNEQFF
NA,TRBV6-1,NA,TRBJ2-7,TGTGCCAGCAGTGAACTGGGGGCTTGGTACGAGCAGTACTTC,CASSELGAWYEQYF
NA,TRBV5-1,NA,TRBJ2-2,TGCGCCAGCAGCTTGCGAGGTAACACCGGGGAGCTGTTTTTT,CASSLRGNTGELFF
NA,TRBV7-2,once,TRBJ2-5,TGTGCCAGCAGCTTTGGGCAGGCAACCCTGGAGGAGACCCAGTACTTC,CASSFGQATLEETQYF
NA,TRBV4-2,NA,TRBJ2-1,TGTGCCAGCAGCCAAGGCGGCAGGGTCTTCGACAATGAGCAGTTCTTC,CASSQGGRVFDNEQFF
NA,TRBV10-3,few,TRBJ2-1,TGTGCCATCAATGGCGGTAACAATGAGCAGTTCTTC,CAINGGNNEQFF
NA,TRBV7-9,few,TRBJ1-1,TGTGCCAGCAGCTTACCCGGGGAAGCTTTCTTT,CASSLPGEAFF
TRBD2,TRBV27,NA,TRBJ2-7,TGTGCCAGCAGTGGGAGGCGGGAGGGGACCTACGAGCAGTACTTC,CASSGRREGTYEQYF
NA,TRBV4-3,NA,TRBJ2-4,TGCGCCAGCAGCCAAGGCGTCGAGTCTCGAGCCAAAAACATTCAGTACTTC,CASSQGVESRAKNIQYF
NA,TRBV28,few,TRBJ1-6,TGTGCCAGCAGTTCGGCACGAACTGCTGAGGGCCGGGAGTCCCTCCACTTT,CASSSARTAEGRESLHF
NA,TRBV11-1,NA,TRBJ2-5,TGTGCCAGCAGCTTACAAGGTTGGGAGACCCAGTACTTC,CASSLQGWETQYF
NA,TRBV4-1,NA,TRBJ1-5,TGCGCCAGCAGCCAAGATCCATATCAGCCCCAGCATTTT,CASSQDPYQPQHF
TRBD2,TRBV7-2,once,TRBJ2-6,TGTGCCAGCAGCTTAGCGGGGGGGTCCGCCAACGTCCTGACTTTC,CASSLAGGSANVLTF
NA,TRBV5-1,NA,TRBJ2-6,TGCGCCAGCAAGGCGATCTCTGGGGCCAACGTCCTGACTTTC,CASKAISGANVLTF
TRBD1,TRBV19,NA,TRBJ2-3,TGTGCCAGTAGTAAGGGGGCGACAGATACGCAGTATTTT,CASSKGATDTQYF
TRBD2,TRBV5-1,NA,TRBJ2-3,TGCGCCAGCAGCTCTATTAAGGGGACTAGCGGAGGGGGTGGTACCACAGATACGCAGTATTTT,CASSSIKGTSGGGGTTDTQYF
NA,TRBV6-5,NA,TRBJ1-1,TGTGCCAGCAGAGAAGGCCCGTTGAACACTGAAGCTTTCTTT,CASREGPLNTEAFF
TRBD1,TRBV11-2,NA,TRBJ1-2,TGTGCCAGCAGATCCCTCGCCGGGACAGGGATTTTGGACTATGGCTACACCTTC,CASRSLAGTGILDYGYTF
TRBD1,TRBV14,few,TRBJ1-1,TGTGCCAGCAGCCAAGTGGACAGGAGTGTTGCTTTCTTT,CASSQVDRSVAFF
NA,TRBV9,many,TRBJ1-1,TGTGCCAGCAGCGTAGGTCCCGGGGGCACTGAAGCTTTCTTT,CASSVGPGGTEAFF
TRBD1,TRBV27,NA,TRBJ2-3,TGTGCCAGTAGTCGACAGGGGGAGAATACGCAGTATTTT,CASSRQGENTQYF
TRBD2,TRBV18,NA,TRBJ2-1,TGTGCCAGCTCACCACCGTGGGGGAGCGGGGTCAATGAGCAGTTCTTC,CASSPPWGSGVNEQFF